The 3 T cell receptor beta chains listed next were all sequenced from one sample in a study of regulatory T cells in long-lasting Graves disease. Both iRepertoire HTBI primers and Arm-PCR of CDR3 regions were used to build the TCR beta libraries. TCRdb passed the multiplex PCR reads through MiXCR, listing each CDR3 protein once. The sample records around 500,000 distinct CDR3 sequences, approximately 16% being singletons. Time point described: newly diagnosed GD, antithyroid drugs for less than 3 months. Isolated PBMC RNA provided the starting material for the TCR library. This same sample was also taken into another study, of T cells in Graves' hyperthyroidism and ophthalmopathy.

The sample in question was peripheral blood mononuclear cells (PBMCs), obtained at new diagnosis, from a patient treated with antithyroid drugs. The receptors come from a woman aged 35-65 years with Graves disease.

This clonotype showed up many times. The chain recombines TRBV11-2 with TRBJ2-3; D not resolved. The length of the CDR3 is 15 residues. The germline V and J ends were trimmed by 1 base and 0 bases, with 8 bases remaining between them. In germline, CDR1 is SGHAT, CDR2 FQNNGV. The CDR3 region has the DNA TGTGCCAGCAGCTTAGGCGACACTAGCACAGATACGCAGTATTTT. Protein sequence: CASSLGDTSTDTQYF.

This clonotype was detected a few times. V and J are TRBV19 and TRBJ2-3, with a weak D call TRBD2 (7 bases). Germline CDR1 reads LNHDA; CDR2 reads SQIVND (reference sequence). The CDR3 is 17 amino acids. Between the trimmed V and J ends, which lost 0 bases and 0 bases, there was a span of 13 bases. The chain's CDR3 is CASSIDPGGSSTDTQYF. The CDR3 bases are TGTGCCAGTAGTATAGATCCGGGGGGCTCCAGCACAGATACGCAGTATTTT. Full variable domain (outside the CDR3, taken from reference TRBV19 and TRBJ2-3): DGGITQSPKYLFRKEGQNVTLSCEQNLNHDAMYWYRQDPGQGLRLIYYSQIVNDFQKGDIAEGYSVSREKKESFPLTVTSAQKNPTAFYLCASSIDPGGSSTDTQYFGPGTRLTVL.

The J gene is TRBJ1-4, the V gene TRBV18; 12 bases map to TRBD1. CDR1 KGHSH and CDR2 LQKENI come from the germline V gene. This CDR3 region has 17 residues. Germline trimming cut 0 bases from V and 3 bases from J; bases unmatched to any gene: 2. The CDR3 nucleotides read TGTGCCAGCTCACCACCGGGACAGGGGGCTTCTAATGAAAAACTGTTTTTT. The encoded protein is CASSPPGQGASNEKLFF.